This note documents a single TCR beta chain sequence. Sequencing used immunoSEQ multiplex PCR; TCRdb keeps in-frame clones, though not all of them. The sample carries around 74,000 clones, 92% recorded once. This entry belongs to a study of control samples from healthy donors and cancer patients. V was pared by 6 bases and J by 5 bases, with 1 base of the junction left unmatched. Germline V gene data show CDR1 as SNHLY and CDR2 as FYNNEI. The CDR3 sequence is 12 residues long. Sequenced: blood. V usage is TRBV2 and J usage is TRBJ2-3; 8 bases match TRBD1. The sequence came from a woman in her sixties or seventies in good health. The CDR3 loop reads CASRDRGDTQYF. CDR3 sequence (DNA): TGTGCCAGCAGAGACAGGGGAGATACGCAGTATTTT.